Each of the 24 T cell receptor beta chains below was sequenced from the same sample in a study of Tregs in tolerant kidney transplant recipients. The method was immunoSEQ multiplex PCR; TCRdb's version includes in-frame clones alone and lacks a portion of them. The sample contains over 60,000 clones, 95% to 98% of which appear only once. The source material was CD4+ T cells from blood, sampled before the transplant. These receptors were obtained from a human donor who received a combined kidney and bone marrow transplant.

To note about this clone: The junction and the germline gene differ at one end; a read error may be behind it. This chain links TRBV7-2 with TRBJ1-1, with D possibly matching TRBD1 (5 bases). The CDR3 covers 14 residues. Germline V CDR1 and CDR2: SGHTA, FQGNSA. CDR3 sequence: CASSQSRQSTEAFF. CDR3 nucleotides: TGCGCCAGCAGCCAGAGTAGACAGTCAACTGAAGCTTTCTTT.

CDR3 protein: CASIEGSSTDTQYF. The CDR3 DNA reads as TGTGCCAGTATCGAGGGTTCTAGCACAGATACGCAGTATTTT. This sequence joins TRBV2 and TRBJ2-3, with D possibly TRBD2 on 5 matching bases. Germline V gene data show CDR1 as SNHLY and CDR2 as FYNNEI. The V and J ends lost 9 bases and 0 bases respectively, with 13 bases between them. The CDR3 contains 14 residues.

The chain couples TRBV7-3 to TRBJ2-7; 7 bases align to TRBD2. Germline CDR1 and CDR2: SGHTA and FQGTGA. The CDR3 contains 15 residues. V lost 5 bases and J lost 1; bases outside the gene matches: 8. CDR3 bases: TGTGCCAGCAGCCGCTGGGGAGGGCGGTCCTACGAGCAGTACTTC. Protein sequence: CASSRWGGRSYEQYF.

The rearrangement links TRBV20-1 to TRBJ1-2; D remains unclear. Germline V lookup: CDR1 DFQATT, CDR2 SNEGSKA (reference sequence). The CDR3 has 10 amino acids. Trimming removed 6 bases from V and 7 bases from J, with 9 bases in between. The CDR3 reads CSATPGGYTF. The DNA for the CDR3 is TGCAGTGCCACTCCCGGTGGCTACACCTTC.

The rearrangement uses TRBV10-3 and TRBJ1-5; D is uncertain. Per the germline V gene, CDR1 is ENHRY and CDR2 is SYGVKD. Trimming shortened V by 6 bases and J by 3 bases, and 6 bases separated the two germline ends. This CDR3 region has 12 residues. CDR3 in amino acids: CAIRGVNQPQHF. The CDR3 nucleotides read TGTGCCATCAGGGGAGTCAATCAGCCCCAGCATTTT.

The rearrangement uses TRBV6-6 and TRBJ1-6; D perhaps matches TRBD1 (5 bases). Germline CDR1 MNHNY, CDR2 SVGAGI (reference sequence). V was shortened by 3 bases and J by 8 bases, with 11 bases between the two germline ends. The CDR3 length is 14 residues. The DNA of the CDR3 is TGTGCCAGCAGTTATAGGGGTCAAGATTCACCCCTCCACTTT. Its translation: CASSYRGQDSPLHF.

This clone appeared once. The chain links TRBV6-1 to TRBJ1-5, with 11 bases aligning to TRBD1. Germline-derived CDR1 and CDR2 are MNHNS and SASEGT. This CDR3 is 19 amino acids long. Trimming took 1 base from V and 0 from J; bases not matched to a gene: 8. The CDR3 nucleotides read TGTGCCAGCAGTGAAGTGAGGACAGGGGGCCTAAATAGCAATCAGCCCCAGCATTTT. Encoded protein: CASSEVRTGGLNSNQPQHF.

The genes are TRBV9 and TRBJ1-3; D not certain. The CDR3 sequence is 15 residues long. The germline CDR1 and CDR2 sequences are SGDLS and YYNGEE. Deletions cut 0 bases from V and 0 bases from J, with 7 bases between. CDR3 sequence: CASSVVGISGNTIYF. The CDR3 DNA reads as TGTGCCAGCAGCGTAGTGGGCATCTCTGGAAACACCATATATTTT.

In this sample, this clone turned up once. The J gene is TRBJ2-7, the V gene TRBV2; 11 bases match TRBD2. The CDR3 is 19 residues long. Per the germline V gene, CDR1 is SNHLY and CDR2 is FYNNEI. J gave up 3 bases and V 3 bases, and 16 bases lay outside the gene matches. This CDR3 reads CASSDGTNRGTSGIYEQYF. CDR3 nucleotide sequence: TGTGCCAGCAGTGATGGGACGAACCGGGGGACTAGCGGCATCTACGAGCAGTACTTC.

This chain uses TRBV5-4 with TRBJ1-5; TRBD1 agrees at 10 bases. The ends lost 2 bases at V and 7 bases at J; junction bases unmatched: 6. Germline V CDR1 and CDR2: SGHNT, YYREEE (reference sequence). The CDR3 length is 15 residues. This CDR3 is CASSFGTGVNQPQHF. The CDR3 DNA sequence: TGTGCCAGCAGCTTCGGGACAGGGGTCAACCAGCCCCAGCATTTT. Variable domain in full (rest from reference TRBV5-4 and TRBJ1-5): ETGVTQSPTHLIKTRGQQVTLRCSSQSGHNTVSWYQQALGQGPQFIFQYYREEENGRGNFPPRFSGLQFPNYSSELNVNALELDDSALYLCASSFGTGVNQPQHFGDGTRLSIL.

V is TRBV9 and J is TRBJ2-7; 9 bases align to TRBD1. The CDR3 totals 16 residues. Germline V gene lookup returns CDR1 SGDLS and CDR2 YYNGEE. Trimming at V came to 0 bases and at J to 3 bases, leaving 7 bases not matched to a gene. CDR3 protein: CASSVGGGQGYYEQYF. The CDR3 coding sequence is TGTGCCAGCAGCGTAGGAGGGGGACAGGGATACTACGAGCAGTACTTC.

The chain links TRBV7-2 to TRBJ1-1, with a tentative D call TRBD1 (5 bases). This CDR3 is 15 amino acids long. Germline-derived CDR1 and CDR2 are SGHTA and FQGNSA. V gave up 5 bases and J gave up 3 bases, with 16 bases separating them. The DNA for the CDR3 is TGTGCCAGCAGCCAGCCCGTGGGGGAGGACACTGAAGCTTTCTTT. Protein sequence: CASSQPVGEDTEAFF.

The rearrangement links TRBV6-1 to TRBJ2-7; D ambiguous. Looked up from germline, CDR1 is MNHNS and CDR2 is SASEGT. This CDR3 spans 11 amino acids. The V gene lost 4 bases and the J gene lost 2 bases, with 3 bases spanning the gap. DNA for the CDR3: TGTGCCAGCAGTGCCACCTACGAGCAGTACTTC. This encodes CASSATYEQYF.

The CDR3 loop reads CASSVDPGTGTHEQYF. The CDR3 nucleotides are TGTGCCAGCAGCGTAGATCCTGGGACAGGGACCCACGAGCAGTACTTC. The J gene is TRBJ2-7, the V gene TRBV9; 9 nucleotides align to TRBD1. CDR1 and CDR2 (germline): SGDLS, YYNGEE. V was pared by 0 bases and J by 5 bases, with 9 bases of the junction left unmatched. This CDR3 is built from 16 residues.

J is TRBJ2-2 and V is TRBV5-5; D is undetermined. Germline values: CDR1 SGHKS, CDR2 YYEKEE (reference sequence). Deletions cut 1 base from V and 6 bases from J, with 10 bases between. This CDR3 has 14 amino acids. CDR3 region: CASSLMTQAGELFF. The CDR3 bases are TGTGCCAGCAGCTTGATGACGCAGGCCGGGGAGCTGTTTTTT.

The DNA for the CDR3 is TGTGCCAGCAGCCAAGTGGAGGAGGGGATCGGGTATGGCTACACCTTC. Translating gives CASSQVEEGIGYGYTF. This chain joins TRBV14 and TRBJ1-2, with a possible D match to TRBD1 (5 bases). CDR1 SGHDN and CDR2 FVKESK come from the germline V gene. Trimming took 1 base from V and 5 from J, leaving 17 bases between them. CDR3 length: 16 amino acids.

The chain carries TRBV15 and TRBJ1-1; D unclear. Looked up from germline, CDR1 is LNHNV and CDR2 is YYDKDF (reference sequence). This CDR3 is 13 amino acids long. V lost 0 bases and J lost 5, with 7 bases in between. The CDR3 protein is CATSREPGTEAFF. Written as DNA, the CDR3 is TGTGCCACCAGCAGAGAACCGGGGACTGAAGCTTTCTTT.

The rearrangement links TRBV5-4 to TRBJ2-3; possibly TRBD1 for D (7 bases). Deletions cut 4 bases from V and 0 bases from J, with 9 bases between. Germline V gene sequence: CDR1 SGHNT, CDR2 YYREEE (reference sequence). The CDR3 has 14 amino acids. The CDR3 region has the DNA TGTGCCAGCAGCCAGGGGGGAAGCACAGATACGCAGTATTTT. It translates to CASSQGGSTDTQYF.

This rearrangement joins TRBV5-1 to TRBJ2-3; TRBD2 agrees at 15 bases. Looked up from germline, CDR1 is SGHRS and CDR2 is YFSETQ. With V trimmed by 5 bases and J by 5 bases, 9 bases remained unmatched. CDR3 length: 17 amino acids. The CDR3 sequence is CASSYRTSGGAGDTQYF. The DNA for the CDR3 is TGCGCCAGCAGTTACAGGACTAGCGGGGGGGCTGGAGATACGCAGTATTTT.

The chain employs TRBV7-2 and TRBJ2-7; 8 bases are shared with TRBD2. Germline V CDR1 and CDR2: SGHTA, FQGNSA. Losses at the gene ends were 0 bases for V and 0 bases for J; bases not matched to a gene: 10. CDR3 length equals 18 residues. CDR3 sequence: CASSLAASGRTSSYEQYF. CDR3 sequence (DNA): TGTGCCAGCAGCTTAGCGGCTAGCGGGCGGACCAGCTCCTACGAGCAGTACTTC.

Details on this clone: Additional DNA sequences in this sample encode the identical CDR3. The chain combines TRBV7-2 with TRBJ1-2, with TRBD1 matching 7 bases. This CDR3 comprises 14 residues. The V and J ends lost 1 base and 2 bases, in that order; junction bases with no gene match: 1. Germline values: CDR1 SGHTA, CDR2 FQGNSA. CDR3 DNA: TGTGCCAGCAGCTTAGGAGGGGGCAACTATGGCTACACCTTC. Its protein is CASSLGGGNYGYTF.

Here the CDR3 reads CASSGQGQRNTEAFF. The CDR3 coding sequence is TGTGCCAGCAGTGGACAGGGACAGCGGAACACTGAAGCTTTCTTT. The chain couples TRBV2 to TRBJ1-1; 7 bases are a match to TRBD1. Unmatched junction bases numbered 6, after V lost 4 bases and J lost 1 base. The germline V gene encodes CDR1 SNHLY and CDR2 FYNNEI. CDR3 length: 15 residues. Looking up the rest from reference TRBV2 and TRBJ1-1 gives the full variable domain: EPEVTQTPSHQVTQMGQEVILRCVPISNHLYFYWYRQILGQKVEFLVSFYNNEISEKSEIFDDQFSVERPDGSNFTLKIRSTKLEDSAMYFCASSGQGQRNTEAFFGQGTRLTVV.

This clone was recorded once. V gene TRBV30 combines with J gene TRBJ2-1, with D unclear. V dropped 0 bases and J dropped 9 bases, with 12 bases sitting between them. This CDR3 has 13 residues. Germline V CDR1 and CDR2: GTSNPN, SVGIG (reference sequence). In nucleotides, the CDR3 is TGTGCCTGGAGTGTAGATGGTATCGGTGAGCAGTTCTTC. Its translation is CAWSVDGIGEQFF.

The chain combines TRBV4-1 with TRBJ2-7; 9 positions agree with TRBD2. V lost 4 bases and J lost 4; bases outside the gene matches: 5. Germline CDR1 and CDR2: MGHRA and YSYEKL. The CDR3 is made up of 14 amino acids. The CDR3 protein is CASSRGLANYEQYF. The CDR3, as DNA: TGCGCCAGCAGCCGAGGACTAGCGAATTACGAGCAGTACTTC.